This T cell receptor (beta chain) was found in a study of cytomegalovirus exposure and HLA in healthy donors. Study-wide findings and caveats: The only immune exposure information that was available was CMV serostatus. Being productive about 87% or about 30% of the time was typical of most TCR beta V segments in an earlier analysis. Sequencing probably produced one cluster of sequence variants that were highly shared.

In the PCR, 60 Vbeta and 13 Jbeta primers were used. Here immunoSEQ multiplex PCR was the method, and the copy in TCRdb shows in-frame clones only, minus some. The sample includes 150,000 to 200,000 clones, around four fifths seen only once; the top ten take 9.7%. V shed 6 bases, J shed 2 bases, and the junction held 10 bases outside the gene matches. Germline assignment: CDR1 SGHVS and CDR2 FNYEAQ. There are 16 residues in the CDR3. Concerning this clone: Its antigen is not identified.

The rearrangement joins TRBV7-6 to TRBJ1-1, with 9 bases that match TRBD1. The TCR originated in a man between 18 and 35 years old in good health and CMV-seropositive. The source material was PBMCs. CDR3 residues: CASSQGQGFSNTEAFF. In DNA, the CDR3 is TGTGCCAGCAGTCAGGGACAGGGTTTTAGTAACACTGAAGCTTTCTTT.